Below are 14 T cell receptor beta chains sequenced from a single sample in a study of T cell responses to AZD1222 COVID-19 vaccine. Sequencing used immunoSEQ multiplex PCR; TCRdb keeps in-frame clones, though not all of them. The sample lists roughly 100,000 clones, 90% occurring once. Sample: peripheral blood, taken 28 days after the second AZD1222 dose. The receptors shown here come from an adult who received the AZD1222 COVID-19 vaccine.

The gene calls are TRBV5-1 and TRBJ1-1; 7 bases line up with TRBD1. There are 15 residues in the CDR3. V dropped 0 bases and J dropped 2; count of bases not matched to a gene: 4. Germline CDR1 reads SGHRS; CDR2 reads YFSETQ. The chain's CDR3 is CASSLAGTENTEAFF. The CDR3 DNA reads TGCGCCAGCAGCTTGGCCGGGACAGAAAACACTGAAGCTTTCTTT.

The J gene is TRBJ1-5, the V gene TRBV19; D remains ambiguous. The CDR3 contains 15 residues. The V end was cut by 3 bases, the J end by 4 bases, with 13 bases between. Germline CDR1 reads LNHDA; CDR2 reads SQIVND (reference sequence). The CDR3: CASSMPGRKNQPQHF. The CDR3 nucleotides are TGTGCCAGTAGTATGCCCGGCAGGAAAAATCAGCCCCAGCATTTT.

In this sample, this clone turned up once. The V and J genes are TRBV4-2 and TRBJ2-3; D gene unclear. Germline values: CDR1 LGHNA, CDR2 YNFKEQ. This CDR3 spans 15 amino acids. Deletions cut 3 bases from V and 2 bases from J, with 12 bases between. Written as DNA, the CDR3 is TGTGCCAGCAGCCAGAGTCCCGGAGTCACAGATACGCAGTATTTT. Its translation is CASSQSPGVTDTQYF.

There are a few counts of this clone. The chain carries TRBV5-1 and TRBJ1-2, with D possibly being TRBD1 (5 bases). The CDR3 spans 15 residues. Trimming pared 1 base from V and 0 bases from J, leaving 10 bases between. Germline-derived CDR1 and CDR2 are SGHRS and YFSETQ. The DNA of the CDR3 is TGCGCCAGCAGCTTGCGTCTGGGGCCTAACTATGGCTACACCTTC. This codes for CASSLRLGPNYGYTF.

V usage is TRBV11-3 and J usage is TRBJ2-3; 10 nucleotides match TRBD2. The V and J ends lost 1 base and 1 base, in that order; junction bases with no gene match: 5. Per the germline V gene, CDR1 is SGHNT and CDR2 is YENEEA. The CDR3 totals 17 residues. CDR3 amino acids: CASSLGLAGVRTDTQYF. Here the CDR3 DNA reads TGTGCCAGCAGCTTAGGACTAGCGGGCGTCCGCACAGATACGCAGTATTTT.

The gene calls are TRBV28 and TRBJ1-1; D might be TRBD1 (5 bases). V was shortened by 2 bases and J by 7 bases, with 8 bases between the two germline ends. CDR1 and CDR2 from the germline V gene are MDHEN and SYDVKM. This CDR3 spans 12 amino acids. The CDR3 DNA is TGTGCCAGCAGTTTACAGGGCCTTGAAGCTTTCTTT. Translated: CASSLQGLEAFF.

The CDR3 sequence is CASSTKRGQSNQPQHF. The CDR3 DNA is TGCGCCAGCAGCACGAAAAGGGGACAGAGCAATCAGCCCCAGCATTTT. This chain links TRBV4-1 with TRBJ1-5; 7 bases map to TRBD1. The V and J ends lost 5 bases and 1 base, in that order; junction bases with no gene match: 8. This CDR3 spans 16 amino acids. The V gene's germline CDR1 is MGHRA and CDR2 YSYEKL.

CDR3 loop: CASSPQGASYYGYTF. For the CDR3, the DNA is TGTGCCAGCAGTCCCCAGGGGGCAAGTTACTATGGCTACACCTTC. The J gene is TRBJ1-2, the V gene TRBV27, with 8 bases lining up with TRBD1. CDR1 is MNHEY and CDR2 is SMNVEV in the germline V gene (reference sequence). This CDR3 has 15 residues. Trimming at V came to 5 bases and at J to 3 bases, leaving 8 bases not matched to a gene.

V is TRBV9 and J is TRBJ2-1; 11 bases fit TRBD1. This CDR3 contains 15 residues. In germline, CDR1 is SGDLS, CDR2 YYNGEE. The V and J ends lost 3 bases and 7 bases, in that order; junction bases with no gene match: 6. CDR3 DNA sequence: TGTGCCAGCAGCGCCTCGGGACAGGGGGGGAATGAGCAGTTCTTC. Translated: CASSASGQGGNEQFF.

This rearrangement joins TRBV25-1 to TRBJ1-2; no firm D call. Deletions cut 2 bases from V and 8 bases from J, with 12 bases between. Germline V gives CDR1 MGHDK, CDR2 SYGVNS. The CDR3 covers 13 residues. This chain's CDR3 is CASSEVEGYGYTF. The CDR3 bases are TGTGCCAGCAGTGAAGTGGAGGGTTACGGCTACACCTTC.

For the CDR3, the DNA is TGTGCCACCAACGGGACAGTCGGTGAAAAACTGTTTTTT. Its translation is CATNGTVGEKLFF. The V and J genes are TRBV3-1 (or the pseudogene TRBV3-2) and TRBJ1-4; 7 nucleotides agree with TRBD1. The ends lost 10 bases at V and 7 bases at J; junction bases unmatched: 9. Germline V gives CDR1 LGHDT, CDR2 YNNKEL (reference sequence). CDR3 length equals 13 residues.

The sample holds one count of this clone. As DNA, the CDR3 is TGTGCCAGCAGCTTAGAGATTCAGCAGGGCAACTATGGCTACACCTTC. Translation: CASSLEIQQGNYGYTF. V gene TRBV7-9 combines with J gene TRBJ1-2; D is perhaps TRBD1 (5 bases). Germline assignment: CDR1 SEHNR and CDR2 FQNEAQ (reference sequence). V lost 1 base to trimming and J lost 2 bases, with 14 bases between them. CDR3 length: 16 residues.

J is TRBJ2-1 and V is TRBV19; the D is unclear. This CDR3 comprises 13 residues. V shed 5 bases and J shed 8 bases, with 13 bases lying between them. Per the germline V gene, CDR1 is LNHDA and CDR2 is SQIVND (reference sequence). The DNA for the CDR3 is TGTGCCAGTAGTCCCCTTTCCAAGGATGAGCAGTTCTTC. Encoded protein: CASSPLSKDEQFF.

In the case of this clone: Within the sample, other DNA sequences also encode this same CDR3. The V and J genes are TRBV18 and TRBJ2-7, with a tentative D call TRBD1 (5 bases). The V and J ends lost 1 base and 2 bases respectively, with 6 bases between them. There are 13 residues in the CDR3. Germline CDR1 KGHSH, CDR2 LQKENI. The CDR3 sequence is CASSPQGTYEQYF. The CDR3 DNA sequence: TGTGCCAGCTCACCACAGGGGACCTACGAGCAGTACTTC.